The 5 T cell receptor beta chains presented below share a single source sample, sequenced in a study of T-cell memory formation after mild COVID-19. TCRdb used MiXCR to reprocess the 5' RACE reads, holding one entry per CDR3 protein. Altogether roughly 110,000 distinct CDR3 sequences are present, under 15% being singletons, with the ten largest covering less than 40%. Material for sequencing was PBMCs or a T cell subset sorted from them (not recorded which). The receptor source for this set is a young man who had mild COVID-19 (a few samples of this study predate the infection). Cell type and time point are not known.

This sequence joins TRBV13 and TRBJ2-5; tentatively, D is TRBD2 (5 bases). The CDR3 totals 13 residues. Germline V CDR1 and CDR2: PRHDT, FYEKMQ (reference sequence). The V end lost 5 bases, the J end lost 3 bases, and 10 bases lay between the germline ends. The CDR3 sequence is CASSEGSKETQYF. The CDR3 DNA is TGTGCCAGCAGCGAGGGTAGCAAAGAGACCCAGTACTTC.

This clonotype was counted at least ten times. The V gene is TRBV6-5, the J gene TRBJ1-2; D perhaps matches TRBD1 (6 bases). Trimming took off 0 bases at V and 4 bases at J, with 12 bases between the two ends. Germline CDR1 is MNHEY and CDR2 is SVGAGI. This CDR3 spans 15 amino acids. The CDR3 region is CASSYSLGAPYGYTF. The CDR3 DNA reads as TGTGCCAGCAGTTACTCGTTGGGGGCACCCTATGGCTACACCTTC.

This clonotype was found many times. The chain uses TRBV7-2 and TRBJ2-1; D tentatively reads TRBD1 or TRBD2 (5 bases each). Germline assignment: CDR1 SGHTA and CDR2 FQGNSA. This CDR3 contains 17 residues. V was clipped by 0 bases and J by 7 bases, with 19 bases between them. The CDR3 region is CASSLARLALGVNEQFF. The CDR3 coding sequence is TGTGCCAGCAGCTTAGCGCGGCTCGCGCTGGGGGTGAATGAGCAGTTCTTC.

This chain connects TRBV27 to TRBJ2-7; 9 positions match TRBD1. J lost 9 bases, V lost 2 bases, and 8 bases had no gene match. The germline V gene encodes CDR1 MNHEY and CDR2 SMNVEV (reference sequence). The CDR3 contains 14 residues. CDR3 protein: CASSLKGQGVRQYF. The CDR3 DNA reads TGTGCCAGCAGTTTAAAGGGACAGGGAGTACGGCAGTACTTC.

V is TRBV7-2 and J is TRBJ1-1; D call uncertain. CDR1 and CDR2 from the germline V gene are SGHTA and FQGNSA. This CDR3 has 16 amino acids. V lost 2 bases and J 0 bases, leaving 13 bases between the germline ends. The CDR3 reads CASSLFKGVMNTEAFF. As DNA, the CDR3 is TGTGCCAGCAGCTTATTTAAGGGCGTGATGAACACTGAAGCTTTCTTT.